These 22 T cell receptor beta chains share one sample of origin, sequenced in a study of CD8+ T cells in alopecia areata. Once RNA had been extracted, it was reverse transcribed into cDNA to act as the sequencing template. Clones were read by immunoSEQ multiplex PCR, and TCRdb kept only the in-frame ones, dropping some. In the table there are 100,000 to 150,000 clones, approximately 49% of which are singletons. Sequences were derived from CD8+ T cells sorted from blood, sampled at week 0. All receptors come from a human donor with alopecia areata.

This sequence joins TRBV5-6 and TRBJ2-7, with D perhaps TRBD2 (5 bases). The length of the CDR3 is 14 residues. In germline, CDR1 is SGHDT, CDR2 YYEEEE. Trimming shortened V by 1 base and J by 3 bases, and 11 bases separated the two germline ends. The CDR3 coding sequence is TGTGCCAGCAGCTTGACAGAGACTATCTACGAGCAGTACTTC. Protein sequence: CASSLTETIYEQYF. Full variable domain (outside the CDR3, taken from reference TRBV5-6 and TRBJ2-7): DAGVTQSPTHLIKTRGQQVTLRCSPKSGHDTVSWYQQALGQGPQFIFQYYEEEERQRGNFPDRFSGHQFPNYSSELNVNALLLGDSALYLCASSLTETIYEQYFGPGTRLTVT.

This clone was seen more than once but under ten times. The genes are TRBV7-9 and TRBJ1-1; D is ambiguous. The germline CDR1 and CDR2 sequences are SEHNR and FQNEAQ (reference sequence). The CDR3 has 13 residues. Trimming removed 5 bases from V and 1 base from J, with 8 bases in between. The CDR3 sequence: CASSEGRNTEAFF. The CDR3, as DNA: TGTGCCAGCAGCGAAGGCCGGAACACTGAAGCTTTCTTT.

The J gene is TRBJ1-1, the V gene TRBV4-3; D is ambiguous. Trimming took 5 bases from V and 1 from J, leaving 11 bases between them. The CDR3 is made up of 14 amino acids. Per the germline V gene, CDR1 is LGHNA and CDR2 is YSLEER. CDR3 bases: TGCGCCAGCAGCTCCTGGACGGGGAACACTGAAGCTTTCTTT. Translated, it gives CASSSWTGNTEAFF.

The chain employs TRBV30 and TRBJ1-2; D not certain. The CDR3 has 11 residues. With 5 bases removed from V and 3 bases from J, the gap between germline ends came to 7 bases. The V gene's germline CDR1 is GTSNPN and CDR2 SVGIG (reference sequence). CDR3 nucleotide sequence: TGTGCCTGGGGGGAATACTATGGCTACACCTTC. Translation gives CAWGEYYGYTF.

The chain carries TRBV9 and TRBJ2-1; D is unresolved. Germline CDR1 and CDR2: SGDLS and YYNGEE. CDR3 size: 13 residues. V was pared by 0 bases and J by 3 bases, with 4 bases between. This CDR3 reads CASSVDDYNEQFF. The CDR3 DNA follows: TGTGCCAGCAGCGTAGATGACTACAATGAGCAGTTCTTC. Using reference TRBV9 and TRBJ2-1 for the parts outside the CDR3, the full variable domain is DSGVTQTPKHLITATGQRVTLRCSPRSGDLSVYWYQQSLDQGLQFLIQYYNGEERAKGNILERFSAQQFPDLHSELNLSSLELGDSALYFCASSVDDYNEQFFGPGTRLTVL.

In this sample, this clone turned up a few times. This chain uses TRBV7-9 with TRBJ2-3; tentatively, D is TRBD1 or TRBD2 (6 bases each). The germline V gene has CDR1 SEHNR and CDR2 FQNEAQ (reference sequence). This CDR3 comprises 14 residues. Trimming took 5 bases from V and 4 from J, leaving 13 bases between them. The DNA of the CDR3 is TGTGCCAGCAGCCTTCCGAGGGGGGCAGATACGCAGTATTTT. As protein: CASSLPRGADTQYF.

CDR3 sequence: CSVEDPLSSYGYTF. CDR3 sequence (DNA): TGCAGCGTTGAAGATCCTTTATCCAGCTATGGCTACACCTTC. The chain combines TRBV29-1 with TRBJ1-2; D unclear. Trimming stripped 0 bases from V and 4 bases from J, with 12 bases between. CDR3 length equals 14 residues. Germline loops: CDR1 SQVTM, CDR2 ANQGSEA.

The DNA for the CDR3 is TGTGCCAGCAGCGTAAGAATCGGAGTAGGCAATGAGCAGTTCTTC. It is translated as CASSVRIGVGNEQFF. V and J are TRBV9 and TRBJ2-1; D gene unclear. Germline loops: CDR1 SGDLS, CDR2 YYNGEE. Trimming took 1 base from V and 6 from J, leaving 14 bases between them. The CDR3 extends over 15 amino acids. Full variable domain (remainder filled in from reference TRBV9 and TRBJ2-1): DSGVTQTPKHLITATGQRVTLRCSPRSGDLSVYWYQQSLDQGLQFLIQYYNGEERAKGNILERFSAQQFPDLHSELNLSSLELGDSALYFCASSVRIGVGNEQFFGPGTRLTVL.

This clone has only a few counts. The CDR3 DNA reads TGTGCCAGCAGCTTACGGCTAGCGTATGGGGCCAACGTCCTGACTTTC. Protein sequence: CASSLRLAYGANVLTF. The rearrangement links TRBV13 to TRBJ2-6, with TRBD2 as a possible D gene (6 bases). Germline lookup yields CDR1 PRHDT and CDR2 FYEKMQ (reference sequence). CDR3 size: 16 residues. Trimming took 2 bases from V and 3 from J, leaving 11 bases between them.

The chain is built from TRBV5-1 and TRBJ2-3, with D possibly matching TRBD2 (6 bases). V lost 0 bases to trimming and J lost 0 bases, with 11 bases between them. The germline V gene encodes CDR1 SGHRS and CDR2 YFSETQ. The CDR3 consists of 16 residues. CDR3 in amino acids: CASSLDPSASTDTQYF. The CDR3 nucleotides are TGCGCCAGCAGCTTGGATCCTAGCGCTAGCACAGATACGCAGTATTTT.

J is TRBJ1-1 and V is TRBV13, with D hard to call. From germline, CDR1 is PRHDT and CDR2 FYEKMQ (reference sequence). The CDR3 is 17 amino acids. The V and J ends lost 3 bases and 7 bases respectively, with 24 bases between them. The DNA for the CDR3 is TGTGCCAGCAGCTTCGGGCCCCAGGTGGAACAAACCTTTGAAGCTTTCTTT. It translates to CASSFGPQVEQTFEAFF.

This clone has a handful of counts. The chain recombines TRBV4-1 with TRBJ1-3; no clear D. V was cut by 2 bases and J by 4 bases, with 12 bases left in between. The germline V gene encodes CDR1 MGHRA and CDR2 YSYEKL. The CDR3 runs 15 residues. CDR3 DNA sequence: TGCGCCAGCAGCCAACGGGCAACCCCGGGAAACACCATATATTTT. This encodes CASSQRATPGNTIYF.

In its sample, this clone was seen a few times. This chain joins TRBV6-5 and TRBJ1-6; D remains ambiguous. The V and J ends lost 7 bases and 10 bases respectively, with 17 bases between them. The CDR3 consists of 14 residues. Germline CDR1 is MNHEY and CDR2 is SVGAGI. The CDR3 spells CASTTRSGRSPLHF. The CDR3 DNA reads as TGTGCCAGCACCACAAGAAGTGGGCGATCACCCCTCCACTTT.

V is TRBV7-9 and J is TRBJ2-7; TRBD1 aligns across 9 bases. Germline CDR1 reads SEHNR; CDR2 reads FQNEAQ (reference sequence). The CDR3 runs to 18 residues. Trimming removed 5 bases from V and 1 base from J; junction bases left unmatched: 15. The CDR3 region has the DNA TGTGCCAGCAGCGATTGTTGTCTCGGGACAGGGAGATCCTACGAGCAGTACTTC. Its translation is CASSDCCLGTGRSYEQYF.

This sequence joins TRBV12-2 and TRBJ2-3. TRBV12-2 is shown as a pseudogene. The CDR3 length is 15 residues. In DNA form, the CDR3 reads TGTGCAAGTCGCTTTAACTCCGGGACCACAGATACGCAGTATTTT. Its translation is CASRFNSGTTDTQYF.

The chain couples TRBV19 to TRBJ2-7; D is ambiguous. With 3 bases removed from V and 3 bases from J, the gap between germline ends came to 15 bases. From germline, CDR1 is LNHDA and CDR2 SQIVND (reference sequence). This CDR3 has 15 residues. As DNA, the CDR3 is TGTGCCAGTAGTATCGCCTGGCACTCCTTCTACGAGCAGTACTTC. This codes for CASSIAWHSFYEQYF.

The V and J genes are TRBV7-3 and TRBJ1-1; no clear D gene. The CDR3 spans 16 residues. Germline values: CDR1 SGHTA, CDR2 FQGTGA. The V end lost 5 bases, the J end lost 2 bases, and 18 bases lay between the germline ends. CDR3 nucleotides: TGTGCCAGCAGCGCGAAGAATATGGAGTCAAACACTGAAGCTTTCTTT. Its protein product is CASSAKNMESNTEAFF.

The chain joins TRBV19 to TRBJ2-1, with a possible D match to TRBD2 (5 bases). The germline gives CDR1 LNHDA, CDR2 SQIVND (reference sequence). The CDR3 extends over 14 amino acids. V was clipped by 3 bases and J by 8 bases, with 14 bases between them. CDR3 residues: CASSMRTAPHEQFF. CDR3 in DNA: TGTGCCAGTAGTATGCGGACTGCTCCCCATGAGCAGTTCTTC. Full variable domain (outside the CDR3, taken from reference TRBV19 and TRBJ2-1): DGGITQSPKYLFRKEGQNVTLSCEQNLNHDAMYWYRQDPGQGLRLIYYSQIVNDFQKGDIAEGYSVSREKKESFPLTVTSAQKNPTAFYLCASSMRTAPHEQFFGPGTRLTVL.

This clone has only a few counts. The chain recombines TRBV4-1 with TRBJ2-7; 9 bases map to TRBD1. The length of the CDR3 is 17 residues. With V trimmed by 0 bases and J by 4 bases, 10 bases remained unmatched. Germline loops: CDR1 MGHRA, CDR2 YSYEKL. The DNA for the CDR3 is TGCGCCAGCAGCCAAGATGGTGTGGGGACAGGGCAATACGAGCAGTACTTC. Translated, it gives CASSQDGVGTGQYEQYF.

The chain combines TRBV27 with TRBJ1-3, with a weak D call TRBD1 (5 bases). Looked up from germline, CDR1 is MNHEY and CDR2 is SMNVEV (reference sequence). The CDR3 is made up of 14 amino acids. Trimming removed 5 bases from V and 2 bases from J, with 10 bases in between. CDR3 coding DNA: TGTGCCAGCAGTCCCGACAGAACTGGAAACACCATATATTTT. It encodes CASSPDRTGNTIYF.

The rearrangement links TRBV25-1 to TRBJ2-2; TRBD1 aligns across 10 bases. The germline CDR1 and CDR2 sequences are MGHDK and SYGVNS. V lost 9 bases and J lost 0; bases outside the gene matches: 7. This CDR3 region has 16 residues. Written as DNA, the CDR3 is TGTGCCAGTACCGGACAGGGGGTTGCGAACACCGGGGAGCTGTTTTTT. As protein: CASTGQGVANTGELFF. The full variable domain, with the rest looked up from reference TRBV25-1 and TRBJ2-2, is EADIYQTPRYLVIGTGKKITLECSQTMGHDKMYWYQQDPGMELHLIHYSYGVNSTEKGDLSSESTVSRIRTEHFPLTLESARPSHTSQYLCASTGQGVANTGELFFGEGSRLTVL.

The chain is built from TRBV5-1 and TRBJ2-5, with D perhaps matching TRBD1 or TRBD2 (6 bases each). Per germline, CDR1 SGHRS and CDR2 YFSETQ. This CDR3 is 14 amino acids long. Trimming took off 4 bases at V and 0 bases at J, with 10 bases between the two ends. CDR3 residues: CASSRGDHQETQYF. The CDR3 coding sequence is TGCGCCAGCAGCAGGGGGGACCACCAAGAGACCCAGTACTTC.